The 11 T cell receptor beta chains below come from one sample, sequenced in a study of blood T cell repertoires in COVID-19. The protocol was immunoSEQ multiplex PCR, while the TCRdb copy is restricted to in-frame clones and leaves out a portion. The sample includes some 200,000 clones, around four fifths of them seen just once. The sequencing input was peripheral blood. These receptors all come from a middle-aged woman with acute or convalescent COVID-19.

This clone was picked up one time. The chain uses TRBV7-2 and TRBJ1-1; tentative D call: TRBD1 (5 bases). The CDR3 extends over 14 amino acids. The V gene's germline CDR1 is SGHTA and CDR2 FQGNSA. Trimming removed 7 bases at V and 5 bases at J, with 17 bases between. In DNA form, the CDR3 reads TGTGCCAGCACTCTGGGGGGGAGTTGGACTGAAGCTTTCTTT. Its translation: CASTLGGSWTEAFF.

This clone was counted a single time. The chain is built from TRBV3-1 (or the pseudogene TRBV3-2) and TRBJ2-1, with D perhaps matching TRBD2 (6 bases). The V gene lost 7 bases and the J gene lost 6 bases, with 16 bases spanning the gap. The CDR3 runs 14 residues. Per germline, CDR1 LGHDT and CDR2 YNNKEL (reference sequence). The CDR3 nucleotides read TGTGCCAGCAAGGTTCGCGGGATTGGCAATGAGCAGTTCTTC. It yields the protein CASKVRGIGNEQFF.

CDR3 sequence (DNA): TGCGCCAGCAGCAGCGGACAGTACTACGAGCAGTACTTC. Translation gives CASSSGQYYEQYF. The rearrangement links TRBV5-1 to TRBJ2-7, with a weak D call TRBD1 (6 bases). CDR1 and CDR2 from the germline V gene are SGHRS and YFSETQ. Deletions cut 4 bases from V and 3 bases from J, with 11 bases between. This CDR3 is 13 amino acids long. Complete variable domain (other parts from reference TRBV5-1 and TRBJ2-7): KAGVTQTPRYLIKTRGQQVTLSCSPISGHRSVSWYQQTPGQGLQFLFEYFSETQRNKGNFPGRFSGRQFSNSRSEMNVSTLELGDSALYLCASSSGQYYEQYFGPGTRLTVT.

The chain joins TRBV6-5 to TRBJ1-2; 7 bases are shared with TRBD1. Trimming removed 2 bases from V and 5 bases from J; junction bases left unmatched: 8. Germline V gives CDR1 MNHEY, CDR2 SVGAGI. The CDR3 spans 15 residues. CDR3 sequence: CASSYGGGPYYGYTF. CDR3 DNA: TGTGCCAGCAGTTACGGAGGGGGCCCTTATTATGGCTACACCTTC.

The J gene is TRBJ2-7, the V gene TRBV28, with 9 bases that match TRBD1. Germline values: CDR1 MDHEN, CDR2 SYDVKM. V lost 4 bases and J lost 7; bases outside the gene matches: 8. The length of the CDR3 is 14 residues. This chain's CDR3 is CASSWTGVVAEQYF. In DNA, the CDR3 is TGTGCCAGCAGTTGGACAGGGGTAGTGGCGGAGCAGTACTTC.

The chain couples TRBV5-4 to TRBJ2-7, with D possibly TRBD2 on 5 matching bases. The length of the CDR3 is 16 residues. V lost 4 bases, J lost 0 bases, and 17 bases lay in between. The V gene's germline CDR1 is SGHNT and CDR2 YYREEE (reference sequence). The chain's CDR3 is CASSTGGEGGSYEQYF. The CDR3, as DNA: TGTGCCAGCAGCACCGGCGGAGAGGGCGGCTCCTACGAGCAGTACTTC.

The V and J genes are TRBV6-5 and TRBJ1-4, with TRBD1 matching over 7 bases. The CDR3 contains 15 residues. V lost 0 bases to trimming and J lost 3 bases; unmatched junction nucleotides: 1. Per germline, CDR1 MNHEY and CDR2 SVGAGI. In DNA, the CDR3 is TGTGCCAGCAGTTACTCAGGGACAGCTAATGAAAAACTGTTTTTT. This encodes CASSYSGTANEKLFF.

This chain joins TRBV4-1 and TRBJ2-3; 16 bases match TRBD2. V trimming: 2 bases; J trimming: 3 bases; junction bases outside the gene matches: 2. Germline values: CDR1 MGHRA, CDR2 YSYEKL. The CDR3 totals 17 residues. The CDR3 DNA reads TGCGCCAGCAGCCAACTGGGACTAGCGGGGGGGACAGATACGCAGTATTTT. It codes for CASSQLGLAGGTDTQYF.

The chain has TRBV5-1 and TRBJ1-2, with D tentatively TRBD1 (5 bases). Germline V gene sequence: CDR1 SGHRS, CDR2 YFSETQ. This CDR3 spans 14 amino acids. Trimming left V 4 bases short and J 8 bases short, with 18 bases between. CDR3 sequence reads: CASSPIGGTGGYTF. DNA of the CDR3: TGCGCCAGCAGCCCAATCGGGGGGACGGGGGGCTACACCTTC.

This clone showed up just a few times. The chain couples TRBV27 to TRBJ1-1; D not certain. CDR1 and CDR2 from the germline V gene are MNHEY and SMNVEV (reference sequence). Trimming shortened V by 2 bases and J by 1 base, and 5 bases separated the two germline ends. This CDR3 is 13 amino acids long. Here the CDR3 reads CASSLAGNTEAFF. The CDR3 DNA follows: TGTGCCAGCAGTTTAGCCGGGAACACTGAAGCTTTCTTT.

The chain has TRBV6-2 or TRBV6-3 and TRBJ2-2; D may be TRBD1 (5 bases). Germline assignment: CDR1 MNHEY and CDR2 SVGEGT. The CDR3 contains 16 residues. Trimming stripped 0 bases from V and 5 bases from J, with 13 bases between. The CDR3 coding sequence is TGTGCCAGCAGTTACTCGGCCCCCAGGGTAACCGGGGAGCTGTTTTTT. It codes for CASSYSAPRVTGELFF.